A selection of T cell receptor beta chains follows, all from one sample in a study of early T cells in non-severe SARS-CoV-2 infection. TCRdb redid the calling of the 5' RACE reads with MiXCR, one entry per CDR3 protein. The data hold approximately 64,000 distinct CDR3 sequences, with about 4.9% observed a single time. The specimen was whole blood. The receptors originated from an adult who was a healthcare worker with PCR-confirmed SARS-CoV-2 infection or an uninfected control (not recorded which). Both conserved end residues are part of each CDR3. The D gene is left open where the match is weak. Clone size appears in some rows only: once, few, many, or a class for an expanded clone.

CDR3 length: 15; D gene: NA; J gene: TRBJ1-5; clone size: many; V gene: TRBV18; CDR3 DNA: TGTGCCAGCTCACTGTCTGTGCTGAGCAATCAGCCCCAGCATTTT; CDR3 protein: CASSLSVLSNQPQHF
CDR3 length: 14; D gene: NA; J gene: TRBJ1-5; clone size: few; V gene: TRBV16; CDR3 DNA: TGTGCCAGCAGCCAACGTACGGGGGCTCAGCCCCAGCATTTT; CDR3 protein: CASSQRTGAQPQHF
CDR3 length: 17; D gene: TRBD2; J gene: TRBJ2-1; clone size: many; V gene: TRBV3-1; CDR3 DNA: TGTGCCAGCAGCCAAGTTTTGACTAGCGGGGATTACAATGAGCAGTTCTTC; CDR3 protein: CASSQVLTSGDYNEQFF
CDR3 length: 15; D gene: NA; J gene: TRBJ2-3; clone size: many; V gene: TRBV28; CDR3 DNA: TGTGCCAGCAGTTTCGATGGGACTAGCACAGATACGCAGTATTTT; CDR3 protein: CASSFDGTSTDTQYF
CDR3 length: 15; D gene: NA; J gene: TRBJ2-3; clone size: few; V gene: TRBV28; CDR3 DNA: TGTGCCAGCAGTGTTATGGGGGTGAGCACAGATACGCAGTATTTT; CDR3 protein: CASSVMGVSTDTQYF
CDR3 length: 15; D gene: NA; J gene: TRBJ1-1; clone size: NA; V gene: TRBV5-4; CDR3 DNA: TGTGCCAGCAGCTTTTTTGGGGGTTCCCGGCGGAAAGCTTTCTTT; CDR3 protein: CASSFFGGSRRKAFF
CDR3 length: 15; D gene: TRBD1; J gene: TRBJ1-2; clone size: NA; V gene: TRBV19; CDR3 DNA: TGTGCCAGTAGCCAACTGGACAGGGGGCTGGATGGCTACACCTTC; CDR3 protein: CASSQLDRGLDGYTF
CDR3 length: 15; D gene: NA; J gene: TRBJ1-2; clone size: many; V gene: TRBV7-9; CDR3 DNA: TGTGCCAGCAGCCCGACATGGGACGGATCTTATGGCTACACCTTC; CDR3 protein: CASSPTWDGSYGYTF
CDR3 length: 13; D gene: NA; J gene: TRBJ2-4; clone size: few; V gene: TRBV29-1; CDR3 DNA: TGCAGCGTTGGTGGGGGATCCAAAAACATTCAGTACTTC; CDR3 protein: CSVGGGSKNIQYF
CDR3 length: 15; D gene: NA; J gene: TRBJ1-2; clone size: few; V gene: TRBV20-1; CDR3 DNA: TGCAGTGCTAGGGGCGGGCACTCGTCTAACTATGGCTACACCTTC; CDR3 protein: CSARGGHSSNYGYTF